This T cell receptor beta chain was captured by sequencing in a study of monozygotic twins with inflammatory bowel disease. Findings and caveats of the study: Comparison of concordant versus discordant twins revealed no difference in repertoire similarity, possibly due to limited power.

Roughly 3,800 ng of total RNA went into each TCR library. TCRdb re-called the 5' RACE reads; every CDR3 protein appears as one record, without DNA. The repertoire table contains hundreds of thousands of distinct CDR3 sequences. Germline V gene data show CDR1 as SGHVS and CDR2 as FQNEAQ. This CDR3 region has 14 residues. About this clonotype itself: Its antigen remains unknown.

The sequenced sample consisted of blood. The origin of this receptor is a human donor with ulcerative colitis or Crohn's disease, or a healthy co-twin of an affected twin (not recorded which). The chain joins TRBV7-8 to TRBJ1-1; TCRdb names TRBD1, which stays unverified in the absence of DNA. This CDR3 reads CASSSGAWYTEAFF.